This TCR beta chain was sequenced for a study of blood T cell repertoires in COVID-19. Study details: The United States, Italy and Spain provided the acute and convalescent COVID-19 samples. PBMCs, B-cell-depleted T cells, or T cells provided the cDNA or gDNA that made up the material.

Per germline, CDR1 WSHSY and CDR2 SAAADI. This CDR3 is built from 14 residues. The junction had 9 bases not matched to a gene; V was cut back by 9 bases and J by 3 bases. How the authors handled the data: It was from reference gene primer amplification that nucleated cell counts were estimated. Measured with immunoSEQ multiplex PCR; TCRdb has only the in-frame clones, and not every one. D and trimming were read from the DNA, whereas the V and J calls and clone size are those reported in that table. Seen here are under 130,000 clones, approximately 90% observed once, and the top ten hold roughly 30%. This chain joins TRBV10-2 and TRBJ2-7; TRBD1 agrees at 9 bases. This receptor was obtained from an elderly woman with acute or convalescent COVID-19. The sequenced sample was peripheral blood. CDR3 in amino acids: CASGQGQGGYEQYF. CDR3 sequence (DNA): TGCGCCAGTGGACAGGGGCAGGGGGGCTACGAGCAGTACTTC.